The text below deals with one TCR beta chain. These data belong to a study of T cells in Graves' hyperthyroidism and ophthalmopathy. Amplified TCR beta CDR3 regions derived from RNA transcripts. The TCR CDR3 first-round RT-PCR relied on the HTBI primer set. From the multiplex PCR reads, TCRdb called clonotypes with MiXCR, one entry per CDR3 protein. Here the sample spans fewer than 350,000 distinct CDR3 sequences, around 19% being singletons. CDR3 length: 14 residues. V lost 0 bases and J 1 base, leaving 9 bases between the germline ends. Germline V gene sequence: CDR1 GTSNPN, CDR2 SVGIG (reference sequence).

What was sequenced was blood. The chain links TRBV30 to TRBJ2-5, with D perhaps TRBD2 (6 bases). The source is a man aged 50 to 59 with Graves' ophthalmopathy. CDR3 nucleotides: TGTGCCTGGAGTGTTGGAGGGAGCCAAGAGACCCAGTACTTC. It translates to CAWSVGGSQETQYF.